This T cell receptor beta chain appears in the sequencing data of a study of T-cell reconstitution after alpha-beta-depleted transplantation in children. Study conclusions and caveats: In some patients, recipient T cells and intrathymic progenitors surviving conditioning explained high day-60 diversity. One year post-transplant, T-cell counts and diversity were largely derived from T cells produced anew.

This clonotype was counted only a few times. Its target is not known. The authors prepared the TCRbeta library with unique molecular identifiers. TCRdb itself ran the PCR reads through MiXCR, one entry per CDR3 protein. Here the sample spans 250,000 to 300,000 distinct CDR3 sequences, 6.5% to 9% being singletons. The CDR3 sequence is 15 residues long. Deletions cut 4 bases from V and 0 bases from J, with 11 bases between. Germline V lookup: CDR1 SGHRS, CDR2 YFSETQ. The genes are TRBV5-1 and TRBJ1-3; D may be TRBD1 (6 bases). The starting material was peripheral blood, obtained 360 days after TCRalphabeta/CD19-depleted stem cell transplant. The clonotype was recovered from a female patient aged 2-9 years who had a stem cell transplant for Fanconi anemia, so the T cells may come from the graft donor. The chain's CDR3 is CASSPDSRSGNTIYF. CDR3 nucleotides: TGCGCCAGCAGCCCGGACAGCCGCTCTGGAAACACCATATATTTT.